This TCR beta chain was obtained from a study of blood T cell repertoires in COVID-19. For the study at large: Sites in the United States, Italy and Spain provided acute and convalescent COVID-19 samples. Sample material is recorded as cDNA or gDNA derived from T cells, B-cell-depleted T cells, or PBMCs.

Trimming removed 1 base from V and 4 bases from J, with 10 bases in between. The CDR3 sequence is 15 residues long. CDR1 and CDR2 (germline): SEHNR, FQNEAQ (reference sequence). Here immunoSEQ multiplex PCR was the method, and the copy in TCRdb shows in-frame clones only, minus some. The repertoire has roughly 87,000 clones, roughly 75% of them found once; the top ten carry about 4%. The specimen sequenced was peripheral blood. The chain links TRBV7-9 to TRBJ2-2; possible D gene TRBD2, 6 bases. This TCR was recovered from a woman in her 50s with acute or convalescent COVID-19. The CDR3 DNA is TGTGCCAGCAGCTTAGGAGCGGGCACCACCGGGGAGCTGTTTTTT. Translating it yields CASSLGAGTTGELFF.